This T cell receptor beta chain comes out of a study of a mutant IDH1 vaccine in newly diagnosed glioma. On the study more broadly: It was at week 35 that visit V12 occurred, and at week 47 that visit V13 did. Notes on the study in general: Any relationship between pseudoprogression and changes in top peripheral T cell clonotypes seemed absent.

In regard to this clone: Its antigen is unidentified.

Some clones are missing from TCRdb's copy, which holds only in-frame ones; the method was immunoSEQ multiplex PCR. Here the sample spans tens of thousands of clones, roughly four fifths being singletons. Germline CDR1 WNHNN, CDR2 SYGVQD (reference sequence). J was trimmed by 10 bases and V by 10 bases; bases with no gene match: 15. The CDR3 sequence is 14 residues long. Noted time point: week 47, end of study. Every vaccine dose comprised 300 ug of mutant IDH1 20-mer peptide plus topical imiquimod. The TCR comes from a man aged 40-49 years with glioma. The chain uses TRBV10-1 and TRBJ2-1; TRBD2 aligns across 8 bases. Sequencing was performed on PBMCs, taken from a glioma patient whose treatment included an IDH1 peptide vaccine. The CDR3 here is CAIKAGDGVGEQFF. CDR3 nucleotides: TGCGCCATAAAAGCGGGAGACGGGGTTGGGGAGCAGTTCTTC.